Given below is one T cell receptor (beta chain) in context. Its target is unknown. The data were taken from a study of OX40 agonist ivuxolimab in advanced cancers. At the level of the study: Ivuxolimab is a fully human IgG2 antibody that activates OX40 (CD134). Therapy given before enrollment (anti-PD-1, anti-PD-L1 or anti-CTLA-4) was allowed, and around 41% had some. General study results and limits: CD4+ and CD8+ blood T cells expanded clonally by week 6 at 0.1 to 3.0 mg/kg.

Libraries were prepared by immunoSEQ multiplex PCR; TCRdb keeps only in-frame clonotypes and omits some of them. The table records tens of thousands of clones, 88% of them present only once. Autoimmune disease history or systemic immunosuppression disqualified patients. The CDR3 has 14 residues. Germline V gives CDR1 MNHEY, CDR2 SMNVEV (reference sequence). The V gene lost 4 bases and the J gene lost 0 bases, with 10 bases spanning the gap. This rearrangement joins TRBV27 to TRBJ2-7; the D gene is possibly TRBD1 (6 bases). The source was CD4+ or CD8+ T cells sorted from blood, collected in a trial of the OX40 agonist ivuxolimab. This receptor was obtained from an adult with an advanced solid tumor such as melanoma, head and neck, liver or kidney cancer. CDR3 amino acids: CASSSRDISYEQYF. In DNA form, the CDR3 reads TGTGCCAGCAGTTCCCGGGACATCTCCTACGAGCAGTACTTC.